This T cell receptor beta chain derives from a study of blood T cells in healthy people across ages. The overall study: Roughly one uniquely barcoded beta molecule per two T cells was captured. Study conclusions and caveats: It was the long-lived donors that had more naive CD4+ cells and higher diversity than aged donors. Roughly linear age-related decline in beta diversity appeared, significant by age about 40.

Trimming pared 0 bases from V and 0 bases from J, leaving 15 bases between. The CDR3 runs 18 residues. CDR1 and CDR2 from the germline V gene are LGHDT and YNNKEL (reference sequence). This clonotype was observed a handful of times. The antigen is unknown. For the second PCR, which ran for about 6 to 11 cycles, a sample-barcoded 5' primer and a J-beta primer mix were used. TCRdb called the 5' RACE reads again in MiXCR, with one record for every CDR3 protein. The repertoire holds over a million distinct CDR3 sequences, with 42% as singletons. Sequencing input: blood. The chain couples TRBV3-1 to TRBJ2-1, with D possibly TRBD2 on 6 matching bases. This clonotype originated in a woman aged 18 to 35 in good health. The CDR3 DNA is TGTGCCAGCAGCCAAGACCCGCATGCGGGGAGCTCCTACAATGAGCAGTTCTTC. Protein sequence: CASSQDPHAGSSYNEQFF.